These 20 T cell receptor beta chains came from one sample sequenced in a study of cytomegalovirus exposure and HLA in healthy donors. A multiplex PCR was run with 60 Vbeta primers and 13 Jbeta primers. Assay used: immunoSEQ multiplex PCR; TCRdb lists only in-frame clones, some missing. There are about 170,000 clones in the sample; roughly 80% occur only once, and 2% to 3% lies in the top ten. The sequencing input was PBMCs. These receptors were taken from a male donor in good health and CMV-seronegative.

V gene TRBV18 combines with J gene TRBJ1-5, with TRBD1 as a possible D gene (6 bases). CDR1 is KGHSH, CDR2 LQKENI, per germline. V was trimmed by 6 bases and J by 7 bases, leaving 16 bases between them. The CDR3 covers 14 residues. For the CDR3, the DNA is TGTGCCAGCTCCTCGGGGGGGGCTGAACAGCCCCAGCATTTT. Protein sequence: CASSSGGAEQPQHF.

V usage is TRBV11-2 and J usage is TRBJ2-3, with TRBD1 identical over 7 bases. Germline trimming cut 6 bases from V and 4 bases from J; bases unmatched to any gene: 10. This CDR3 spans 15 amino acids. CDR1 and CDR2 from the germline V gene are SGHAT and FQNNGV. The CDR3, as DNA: TGTGCCAGCAGGCATCCGGGACAGAACTCAGATACGCAGTATTTT. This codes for CASRHPGQNSDTQYF.

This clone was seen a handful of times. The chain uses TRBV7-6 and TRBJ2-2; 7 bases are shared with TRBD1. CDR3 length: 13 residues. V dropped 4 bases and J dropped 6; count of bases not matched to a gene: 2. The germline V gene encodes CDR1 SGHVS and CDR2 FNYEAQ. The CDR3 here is CASSSDRAGELFF. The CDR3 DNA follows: TGTGCCAGCAGCTCCGACAGGGCCGGGGAGCTGTTTTTT.

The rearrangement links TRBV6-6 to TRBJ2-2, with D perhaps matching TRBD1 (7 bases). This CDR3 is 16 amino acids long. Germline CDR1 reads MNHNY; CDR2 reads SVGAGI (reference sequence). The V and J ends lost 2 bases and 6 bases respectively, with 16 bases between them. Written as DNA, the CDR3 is TGTGCCAGCAGTTACGAACAGGGGCGGGATGCCGGGGAGCTGTTTTTT. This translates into CASSYEQGRDAGELFF.

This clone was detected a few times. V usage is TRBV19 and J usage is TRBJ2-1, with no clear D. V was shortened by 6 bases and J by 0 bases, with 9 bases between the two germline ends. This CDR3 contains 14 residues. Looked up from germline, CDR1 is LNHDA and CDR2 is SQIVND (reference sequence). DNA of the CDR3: TGTGCCAGTAGAGCCGTATTCTCCTACAATGAGCAGTTCTTC. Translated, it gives CASRAVFSYNEQFF.

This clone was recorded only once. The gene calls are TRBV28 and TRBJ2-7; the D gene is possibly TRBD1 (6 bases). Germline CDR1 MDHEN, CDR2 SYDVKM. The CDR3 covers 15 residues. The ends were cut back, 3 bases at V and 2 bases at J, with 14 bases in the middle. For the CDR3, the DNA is TGTGCCAGCAGTTTTTTGAGGCAGGGGACCTACGAGCAGTACTTC. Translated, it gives CASSFLRQGTYEQYF.

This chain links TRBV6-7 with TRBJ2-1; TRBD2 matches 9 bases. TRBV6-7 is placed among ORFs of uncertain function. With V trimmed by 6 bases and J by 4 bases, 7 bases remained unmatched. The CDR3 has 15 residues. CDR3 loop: CASRHPGLAYNEQFF. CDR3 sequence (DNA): TGTGCCAGCAGGCACCCGGGACTAGCTTACAATGAGCAGTTCTTC.

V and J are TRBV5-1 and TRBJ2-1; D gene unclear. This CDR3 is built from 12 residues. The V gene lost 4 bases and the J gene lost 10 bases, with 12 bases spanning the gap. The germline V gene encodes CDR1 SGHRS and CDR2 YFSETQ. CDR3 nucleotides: TGCGCCAGCAGCGGCGGCGTCTGGGAGCAGTTCTTC. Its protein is CASSGGVWEQFF.

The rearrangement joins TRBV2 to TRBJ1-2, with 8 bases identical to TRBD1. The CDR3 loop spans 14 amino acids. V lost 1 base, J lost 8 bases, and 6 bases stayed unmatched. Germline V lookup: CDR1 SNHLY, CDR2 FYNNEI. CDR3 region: CASSEGQGPYGYTF. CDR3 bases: TGTGCCAGCAGTGAAGGACAGGGGCCTTACGGCTACACCTTC.

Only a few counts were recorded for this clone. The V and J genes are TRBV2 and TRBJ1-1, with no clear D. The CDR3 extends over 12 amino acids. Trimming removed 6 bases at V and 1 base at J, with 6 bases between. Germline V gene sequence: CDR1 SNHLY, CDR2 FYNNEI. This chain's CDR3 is CASRAGNTEAFF. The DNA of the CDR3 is TGTGCCAGCAGGGCAGGGAACACTGAAGCTTTCTTT.

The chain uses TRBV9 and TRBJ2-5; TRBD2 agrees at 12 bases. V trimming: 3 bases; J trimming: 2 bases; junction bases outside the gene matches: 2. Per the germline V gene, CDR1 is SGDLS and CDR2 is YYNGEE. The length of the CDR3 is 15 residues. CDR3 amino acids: CASSGLAGGQETQYF. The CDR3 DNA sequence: TGTGCCAGCAGCGGCCTAGCGGGGGGGCAAGAGACCCAGTACTTC.

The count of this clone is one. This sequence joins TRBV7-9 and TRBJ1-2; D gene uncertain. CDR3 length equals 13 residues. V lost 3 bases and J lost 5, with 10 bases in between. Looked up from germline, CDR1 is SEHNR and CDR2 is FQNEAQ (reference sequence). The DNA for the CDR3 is TGTGCCAGCAGCTTGGAGTCCGGATATGGCTACACCTTC. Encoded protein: CASSLESGYGYTF.

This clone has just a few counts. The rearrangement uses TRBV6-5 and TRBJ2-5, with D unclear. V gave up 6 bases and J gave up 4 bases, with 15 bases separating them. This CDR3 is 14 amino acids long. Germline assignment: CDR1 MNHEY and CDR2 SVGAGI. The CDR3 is CASRPEARGETQYF. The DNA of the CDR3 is TGTGCCAGCAGACCAGAGGCTAGAGGAGAGACCCAGTACTTC.

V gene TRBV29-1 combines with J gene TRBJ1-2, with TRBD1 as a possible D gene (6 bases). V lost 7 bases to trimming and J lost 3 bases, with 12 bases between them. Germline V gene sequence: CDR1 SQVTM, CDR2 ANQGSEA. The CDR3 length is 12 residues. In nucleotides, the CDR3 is TGCAGCGCCCCCGCAGGGGACTATGGCTACACCTTC. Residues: CSAPAGDYGYTF.

As DNA, the CDR3 is TGTGCCAGTAGTAGGACAGGTGGGACTAATGAAAAACTGTTTTTT. The encoded protein is CASSRTGGTNEKLFF. J is TRBJ1-4 and V is TRBV19, with 7 bases identical to TRBD1. The CDR3 runs to 15 residues. J lost 2 bases, V lost 4 bases, and 4 bases had no gene match. Germline CDR1 reads LNHDA; CDR2 reads SQIVND (reference sequence).

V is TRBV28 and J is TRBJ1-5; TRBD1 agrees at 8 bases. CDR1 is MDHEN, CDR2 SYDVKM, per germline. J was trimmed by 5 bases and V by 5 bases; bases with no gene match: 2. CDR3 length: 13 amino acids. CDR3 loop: CASSIQGDQPQHF. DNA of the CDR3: TGTGCCAGCAGTATACAGGGGGATCAGCCCCAGCATTTT. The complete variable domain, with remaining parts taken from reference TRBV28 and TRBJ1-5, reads DVKVTQSSRYLVKRTGEKVFLECVQDMDHENMFWYRQDPGLGLRLIYFSYDVKMKEKGDIPEGYSVSREKKERFSLILESASTNQTSMYLCASSIQGDQPQHFGDGTRLSIL.

The CDR3 DNA reads as TGTGCCAGCAGCTCAGGGGGAAGGAGCTCTGGAAACACCATATATTTT. Translation gives CASSSGGRSSGNTIYF. This chain links TRBV9 with TRBJ1-3; TRBD1 agrees at 7 bases. In germline, CDR1 is SGDLS, CDR2 YYNGEE. Trimming cost V 4 bases and J 0 bases; bases outside gene matches: 7. The CDR3 loop spans 16 amino acids.

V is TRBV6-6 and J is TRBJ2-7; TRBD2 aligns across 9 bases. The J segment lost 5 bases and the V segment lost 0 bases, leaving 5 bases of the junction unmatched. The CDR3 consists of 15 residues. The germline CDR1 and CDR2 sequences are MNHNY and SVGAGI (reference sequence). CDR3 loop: CASSYSGREGNEQYF. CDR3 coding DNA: TGTGCCAGCAGTTACTCGGGGCGGGAGGGCAACGAGCAGTACTTC.

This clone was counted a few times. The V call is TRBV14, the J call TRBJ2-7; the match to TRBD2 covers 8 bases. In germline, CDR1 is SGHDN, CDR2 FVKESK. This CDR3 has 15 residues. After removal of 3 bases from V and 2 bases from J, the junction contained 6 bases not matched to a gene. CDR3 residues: CASSQGRGVPYEQYF. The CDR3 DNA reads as TGTGCCAGCAGCCAGGGGCGGGGGGTCCCCTACGAGCAGTACTTC. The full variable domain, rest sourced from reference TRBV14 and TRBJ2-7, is EAGVTQFPSHSVIEKGQTVTLRCDPISGHDNLYWYRRVMGKEIKFLLHFVKESKQDESGMPNNRFLAERTGGTYSTLKVQPAELEDSGVYFCASSQGRGVPYEQYFGPGTRLTVT.

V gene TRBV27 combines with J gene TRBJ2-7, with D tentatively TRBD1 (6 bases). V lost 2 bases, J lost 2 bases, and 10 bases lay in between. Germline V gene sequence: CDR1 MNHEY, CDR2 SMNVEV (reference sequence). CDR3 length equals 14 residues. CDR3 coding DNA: TGTGCCAGCAGTTTAAACAGGGTGACCTACGAGCAGTACTTC. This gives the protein CASSLNRVTYEQYF.